These 21 T cell receptor beta chains were all obtained from the same sample, sequenced in a study of CD8 T cells in ankylosing spondylitis. Using its own MiXCR run on the 5' RACE reads, TCRdb lists one record per CDR3 protein. The sample has approximately 300,000 distinct CDR3 sequences; 20% are singletons. The sequenced sample consisted of blood, either unsorted or a sorted T cell fraction (not recorded which). The receptors derive from a male donor with ankylosing spondylitis or in good health (not recorded which).

In this sample, this clonotype turned up a few times. This rearrangement joins TRBV29-1 to TRBJ1-2, with D possibly matching TRBD1 (5 bases). Looked up from germline, CDR1 is SQVTM and CDR2 is ANQGSEA. CDR3 length equals 15 residues. Trimming cost V 6 bases and J 4 bases, with 21 bases left between them. Here the CDR3 reads CSVGGQRDLGYGYTF. The CDR3 DNA follows: TGCAGCGTGGGCGGGCAGCGGGACTTAGGCTATGGCTACACCTTC.

V usage is TRBV7-8 and J usage is TRBJ1-6; D may be TRBD1 (5 bases). CDR1 and CDR2 from the germline V gene are SGHVS and FQNEAQ. Deletions cut 2 bases from V and 0 bases from J, with 17 bases between. This CDR3 spans 19 amino acids. CDR3 loop: CASSLSGVGQSSYNSPLHF. As DNA, the CDR3 is TGTGCCAGCAGCTTATCGGGGGTCGGGCAGAGCTCCTATAATTCACCCCTCCACTTT.

This clonotype was seen a handful of times. The chain is built from TRBV27 and TRBJ2-3; 16 bases match TRBD2. V trimming: 5 bases; J trimming: 4 bases; junction bases outside the gene matches: 6. The CDR3 length is 17 residues. The germline V gene encodes CDR1 MNHEY and CDR2 SMNVEV (reference sequence). The CDR3 region has the DNA TGTGCCAGCAGTCCGGGACTAGCGGGAGGGTGGGCAGATACGCAGTATTTT. Protein product: CASSPGLAGGWADTQYF.

This clonotype was counted only a few times. J is TRBJ2-1 and V is TRBV29-1; no definite D call. V gave up 6 bases and J gave up 0 bases, with 12 bases separating them. This CDR3 is built from 14 residues. Looked up from germline, CDR1 is SQVTM and CDR2 is ANQGSEA. This chain's CDR3 is CSVDRRSSYNEQFF. The DNA for the CDR3 is TGCAGCGTCGACCGTCGAAGCTCCTACAATGAGCAGTTCTTC.

The chain combines TRBV18 with TRBJ2-3; D unclear. The CDR3 runs 12 residues. The V gene lost 2 bases and the J gene lost 4 bases, with 4 bases spanning the gap. Per the germline V gene, CDR1 is KGHSH and CDR2 is LQKENI. CDR3 residues: CASSPYPDTQYF. As DNA, the CDR3 is TGTGCCAGCTCACCATACCCAGATACGCAGTATTTT.

This clonotype appeared a few times. The chain is built from TRBV20-1 and TRBJ2-5; 8 bases line up with TRBD1. Germline CDR1 and CDR2: DFQATT and SNEGSKA (reference sequence). J was trimmed by 5 bases and V by 5 bases; bases with no gene match: 10. This CDR3 is built from 14 residues. CDR3 nucleotide sequence: TGCAGTGCTCAAACCGGACAGGGTGGCGAGACCCAGTACTTC. It yields the protein CSAQTGQGGETQYF.

Ten or more counts support this clonotype. The chain joins TRBV29-1 to TRBJ2-3, with D possibly being TRBD2 (5 bases). CDR1 and CDR2 (germline): SQVTM, ANQGSEA. V was clipped by 2 bases and J by 1 base, with 13 bases between them. This CDR3 contains 15 residues. The CDR3, as DNA: TGCAGCGTTGAAAAGAGGGAAGTGGGCACAGATACGCAGTATTTT. This gives the protein CSVEKREVGTDTQYF.

The chain employs TRBV20-1 and TRBJ2-1; 10 bases fit TRBD2. Germline V lookup: CDR1 DFQATT, CDR2 SNEGSKA (reference sequence). The CDR3 runs to 14 residues. V lost 2 bases to trimming and J lost 8 bases; unmatched junction nucleotides: 6. The CDR3 bases are TGCAGTGCTAGAATTAGCGGGAGGTTTGATGAGCAGTTCTTC. Amino acid sequence: CSARISGRFDEQFF.

The chain links TRBV5-1 to TRBJ2-3; possibly TRBD1 for D (7 bases). The V and J ends lost 0 bases and 5 bases respectively, with 13 bases between them. CDR3 length: 15 residues. In germline, CDR1 is SGHRS, CDR2 YFSETQ. CDR3 DNA sequence: TGCGCCAGCAGCTTGGAGACAGGGAGGAAAGATACGCAGTATTTT. It yields the protein CASSLETGRKDTQYF.

V gene TRBV12-3 or TRBV12-4 combines with J gene TRBJ1-3; maybe TRBD1 (5 bases). The CDR3 has 16 residues. V gave up 6 bases and J gave up 0 bases, with 15 bases separating them. The CDR3 DNA follows: TGTGCCAGCAGCCTCGGACAAGCCTTCTCTGGAAACACCATATATTTT. Translated: CASSLGQAFSGNTIYF.

The chain links TRBV7-9 to TRBJ2-1, with D tentatively TRBD2 (7 bases). Between the trimmed V and J ends, which lost 6 bases and 5 bases, there was a span of 14 bases. Germline values: CDR1 SEHNR, CDR2 FQNEAQ (reference sequence). The CDR3 runs to 14 residues. The CDR3 here is CASRQAGHNNEQFF. As DNA, the CDR3 is TGTGCCAGCAGACAAGCGGGACACAACAATGAGCAGTTCTTC.

This clonotype showed up just a few times. The gene calls are TRBV28 and TRBJ1-4, with TRBD1 matching over 9 bases. In germline, CDR1 is MDHEN, CDR2 SYDVKM. This CDR3 spans 15 amino acids. V was clipped by 8 bases and J by 7 bases; unmatched bases: 11. CDR3 nucleotide sequence: TGTGCCAGCGGCGATCCGGGACAGGGCAGTGAAAAACTGTTTTTT. This sequence encodes CASGDPGQGSEKLFF.

The chain uses TRBV4-2 and TRBJ2-1; D is unclear. Trimming removed 0 bases from V and 6 bases from J, with 15 bases in between. Germline V CDR1 and CDR2: LGHNA, YNFKEQ. The CDR3 covers 16 residues. CDR3 coding DNA: TGTGCCAGCAGCCAAGATACGGCGGTGGCCTCCAATGAGCAGTTCTTC. Residues: CASSQDTAVASNEQFF.

The sample holds a few counts of this clonotype. The chain joins TRBV10-3 to TRBJ1-2; D is uncertain. The V gene lost 3 bases and the J gene lost 8 bases, with 13 bases spanning the gap. Germline-derived CDR1 and CDR2 are ENHRY and SYGVKD. The CDR3 spans 13 residues. CDR3 nucleotide sequence: TGTGCCATCAGTGAAGGGCAGCTGGGGGGCTACACCTTC. Its protein is CAISEGQLGGYTF.

CDR3: CASSQGVDNEQFF. The CDR3 nucleotides read TGCGCCAGCAGCCAAGGGGTCGACAATGAGCAGTTCTTC. V gene TRBV4-1 combines with J gene TRBJ2-1; D not resolved. The V gene's germline CDR1 is MGHRA and CDR2 YSYEKL. This CDR3 is built from 13 residues. V was pared by 1 base and J by 5 bases, with 6 bases between.

The CDR3 coding sequence is TGTGCCAGCACCCGGGAGGGCCTAGATCAGCCCCAGCATTTT. Residues: CASTREGLDQPQHF. V usage is TRBV12-3 or TRBV12-4 and J usage is TRBJ1-5; D uncertain. V was clipped by 7 bases and J by 5 bases, with 15 bases between them. This CDR3 is 14 amino acids long.

The J gene is TRBJ2-3, the V gene TRBV3-1; 8 bases match TRBD2. This CDR3 has 11 amino acids. V trimming: 5 bases; J trimming: 14 bases; junction bases outside the gene matches: 6. The germline V gene has CDR1 LGHDT and CDR2 YNNKEL (reference sequence). CDR3 in amino acids: CASSYSGEPYF. CDR3 DNA sequence: TGTGCCAGCAGCTATAGCGGGGAGCCGTATTTT.

In regard to this clonotype: A much larger clone sits a single nucleotide away, making a read error possible. The genes are TRBV28 and TRBJ1-1, with D unresolved. Trimming shortened V by 5 bases and J by 5 bases, and 15 bases separated the two germline ends. CDR3 length: 14 residues. Germline CDR1 reads MDHEN; CDR2 reads SYDVKM. The CDR3 sequence: CASSRIHGGTEAFF. CDR3 nucleotides: TGTGCCAGCAGTCGAATACACGGAGGGACTGAAGCTTTCTTT.

The J gene is TRBJ1-1, the V gene TRBV18; D not resolved. With 4 bases removed from V and 0 bases from J, the gap between germline ends came to 12 bases. Germline V gives CDR1 KGHSH, CDR2 LQKENI. The CDR3 has 15 amino acids. This CDR3 is CASSQTTYLNTEAFF. CDR3 sequence (DNA): TGTGCCAGCTCACAAACGACATACCTGAACACTGAAGCTTTCTTT.

This clonotype was seen a handful of times. The chain is built from TRBV20-1 and TRBJ2-1, with 7 bases lining up with TRBD2. Germline CDR1 and CDR2: DFQATT and SNEGSKA (reference sequence). V shed 0 bases and J 4 bases; nucleotides not matched to a gene: 6. This CDR3 is 15 amino acids long. CDR3 nucleotide sequence: TGCAGTGCTAGAGACCTAGCGGAGCCGTACAATGAGCAGTTCTTC. It encodes CSARDLAEPYNEQFF.

This clonotype was detected once. The V call is TRBV28, the J call TRBJ2-2; the D gene is possibly TRBD2 (6 bases). This CDR3 is built from 18 residues. In germline, CDR1 is MDHEN, CDR2 SYDVKM. Trimming removed 4 bases at V and 4 bases at J, with 22 bases between. The CDR3 is CASSSTRRGPTGTGELFF. CDR3 sequence (DNA): TGTGCCAGCAGTTCCACCCGGCGGGGACCTACGGGCACCGGGGAGCTGTTTTTT.